This T cell receptor beta chain was identified in a study of T cells in Graves' hyperthyroidism and ophthalmopathy. General study points: Ophthalmopathy and stable hyperthyroidism were told apart by a 13 V-J model. Median prediction lead before ophthalmopathy onset was about 6.7 months with the model.

The patients, who ranged from 18 to 65 in age, presented with newly diagnosed hyperthyroidism lasting under 2 months. Clinical symptoms, serum thyroxine, TRAb, thyroid ultrasound and orbital computed tomography established diagnosis. Looked up from germline, CDR1 is SGHVS and CDR2 is FQNEAQ. V lost 3 bases and J lost 7, with 16 bases in between. The CDR3 is 15 residues long. This clonotype was found many times. Its antigen is unknown. RNA transcripts yielded amplified TCR beta CDR3 regions. The HTBI primer set drove a first-round RT-PCR of the TCR CDR3. Each CDR3 protein gets one entry after TCRdb re-called the multiplex PCR reads with MiXCR. The data show about 560,000 distinct CDR3 sequences, less than 15% seen once.

The specimen sequenced was blood. This TCR came from a woman between 40 and 55 years old with Graves' hyperthyroidism. V and J are TRBV7-8 and TRBJ2-1; D is perhaps TRBD2 (5 bases). CDR3 region: CASSLKRTNVNEQFF. In DNA form, the CDR3 reads TGTGCCAGCAGCTTGAAGCGGACCAACGTTAATGAGCAGTTCTTC.